This record covers a single T cell receptor (beta chain). Its target is not known. This specimen belongs to a study of cytomegalovirus exposure and HLA in healthy donors. Whole-study results and caveats: Data from an earlier analysis indicated that most TCR beta V segments were productive either about 90% or about 30% of the time.

From germline, CDR1 is LNHNV and CDR2 YYDKDF (reference sequence). The V gene end was trimmed by 0 bases and the J gene end by 12 bases; junction bases not matched to a gene: 4. The CDR3 is 13 amino acids. Researchers ran the PCR with 60 Vbeta and 13 Jbeta primers. The method was immunoSEQ multiplex PCR; TCRdb's version includes in-frame clones alone and lacks a portion of them. This table holds under 200,000 clones, 84% found once. V gene TRBV15 combines with J gene TRBJ2-1; 8 bases fit TRBD2. The clonotype comes from a young man in good health and CMV-seronegative. Sequencing used PBMCs. The CDR3 coding sequence is TGTGCCACCAGCAGAGAAAGCGGGAGATGGCAGTTCTTC. It is translated as CATSRESGRWQFF.